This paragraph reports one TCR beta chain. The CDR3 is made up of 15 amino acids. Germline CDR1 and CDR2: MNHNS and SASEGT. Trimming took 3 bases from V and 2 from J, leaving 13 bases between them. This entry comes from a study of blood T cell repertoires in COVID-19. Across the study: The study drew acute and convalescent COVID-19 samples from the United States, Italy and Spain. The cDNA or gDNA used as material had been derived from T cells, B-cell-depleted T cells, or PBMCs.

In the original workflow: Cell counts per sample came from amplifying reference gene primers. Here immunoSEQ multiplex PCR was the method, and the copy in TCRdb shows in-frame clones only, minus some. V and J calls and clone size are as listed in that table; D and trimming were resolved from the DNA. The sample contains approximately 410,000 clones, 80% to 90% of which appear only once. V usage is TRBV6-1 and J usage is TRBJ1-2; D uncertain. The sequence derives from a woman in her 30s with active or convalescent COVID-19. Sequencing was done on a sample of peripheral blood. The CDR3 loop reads CASSEPRPGNYGYTF. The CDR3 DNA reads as TGTGCCAGCAGTGAGCCCCGCCCGGGGAACTATGGCTACACCTTC.